Given below is one T cell receptor beta chain in context. As yet, its antigen is unknown. The sample belongs to a study of T cell repertoires in cytomegalovirus infection. Turning to the study itself: In public TCR beta signatures, there were indications of both CMV infection and matching HLA type.

In TCRdb, the reads were re-called with MiXCR into one record per CDR3 protein. Of some 180,000 distinct CDR3 sequences in the sample, about a sixth were seen once. Germline CDR1 and CDR2: SQVTM and ANQGSEA. Trimming took 5 bases from V and 9 from J; bases not matched to a gene: 6. This CDR3 comprises 13 residues. General study results and limits: HLA-C-restricted CMV clonotypes gave the most frequent clonotype in two of eight donors.

The sequence was obtained from a human donor in good health (CMV status not recorded). Some clones in this sample may be carry-over from other donors' samples. The rearrangement uses TRBV29-1 and TRBJ1-6; 8 bases match TRBD1. The sequenced material came from CD8+ T cells from PBMCs. CDR3 bases: TGCAGCGTTCAGGGGGCAGTAGGTTCACCCCTCCACTTT. Protein: CSVQGAVGSPLHF.